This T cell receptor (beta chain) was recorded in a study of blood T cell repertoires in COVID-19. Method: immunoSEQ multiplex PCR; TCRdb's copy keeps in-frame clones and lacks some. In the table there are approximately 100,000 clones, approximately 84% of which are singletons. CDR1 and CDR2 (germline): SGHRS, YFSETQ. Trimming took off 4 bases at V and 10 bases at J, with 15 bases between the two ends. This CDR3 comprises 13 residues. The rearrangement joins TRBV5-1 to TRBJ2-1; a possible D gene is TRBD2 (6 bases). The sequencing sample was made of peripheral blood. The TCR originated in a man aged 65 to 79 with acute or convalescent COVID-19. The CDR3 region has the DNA TGCGCCAGCAGCGCCGGACTACCCCAAGAGCAGTTCTTC. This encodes CASSAGLPQEQFF.